The clone carrying this T cell receptor beta chain has a handful of counts. Its antigen is not known. Measured with immunoSEQ multiplex PCR; TCRdb has only the in-frame clones, and not every one. Among about 3,700 clones listed, 20% to 25% were seen once. This record comes from a study of T cells in localized non-small cell lung cancer. Notes on the study in general: Investigators sequenced only a single tumor region, leaving heterogeneity possible. Prolonged overall survival went with higher T cell density in the blood. Detection in adjacent lung was observed for a median roughly 57 of the top 100 tumor clones. Adjacent uninvolved lung tissue had the highest T cell clonality, exceeding tumor.

Germline V CDR1 and CDR2: SGDLS, YYNGEE. Unmatched junction bases numbered 9, after V lost 5 bases and J lost 3 bases. CDR3 size: 16 residues. This specimen was lung tumor tissue, taken before any cancer treatment. The rearrangement links TRBV9 to TRBJ2-7; 12 bases are shared with TRBD1. This TCR came from a woman aged 40-75 years with stage I lung adenocarcinoma. The CDR3 DNA sequence: TGTGCCAGCAGTGAATGGGGGACAGGGGGCCTCTACGAGCAGTACTTC. This sequence encodes CASSEWGTGGLYEQYF.